Listed below are T cell receptor beta chains from one sample, sequenced in a study of T cell responses to AZD1222 COVID-19 vaccine. Clones were read by immunoSEQ multiplex PCR, and TCRdb kept only the in-frame ones, dropping some. The table has 75,000 to 90,000 clones, 90% seen once; the top ten hold around 4.9%. The starting material was peripheral blood, obtained on day 0 of AZD1222 vaccination. These receptors originate from an adult in good health. Each CDR3 is given with its conserved first and last residue. A D gene is named only where the DNA matches it firmly. The size field is filled for only some rows; it gives once, few, many or a size class.

CASSLTGPNEKLFF,TGTGCCAGCTCTTTGACAGGGCCTAATGAAAAACTGTTTTTT,TRBJ1-4,TRBD1,TRBV18,.
CSVATNMNEQFF,TGCAGCGTTGCCACTAATATGAATGAGCAGTTCTTC,TRBJ2-1,.,TRBV29-1,.
CASSGTGGSYEQYF,TGTGCCAGCAGCGGGACAGGGGGGTCCTACGAGCAGTACTTC,TRBJ2-7,TRBD1,TRBV3-1/TRBV3-2,.
CASSLGSGAGETQYF,TGTGCTAGCAGCTTAGGGTCCGGGGCGGGGGAGACCCAGTACTTC,TRBJ2-5,.,TRBV7-7,once
CASSSRQGRHNSPLHF,TGTGCCAGCAGCTCGCGTCAGGGACGACACAATTCACCCCTCCACTTT,TRBJ1-6,.,TRBV9,.
CASSRTGTNQPQHF,TGTGCCAGCAGTAGGACAGGAACCAATCAGCCCCAGCATTTT,TRBJ1-5,TRBD1,TRBV28,.
CASSLDRGYEQYF,TGTGCCAGCAGCTTAGACAGGGGTTACGAGCAGTACTTC,TRBJ2-7,.,TRBV11-2,.
CAISTRTSGAPDTQYF,TGTGCCATCTCGACCCGGACTAGCGGGGCCCCAGATACGCAGTATTTT,TRBJ2-3,TRBD2,TRBV10-3,.
CASSEEWTGNTEAFF,TGTGCCAGCAGTGAGGAATGGACAGGGAACACTGAAGCTTTCTTT,TRBJ1-1,TRBD1,TRBV2,.
CASGRGSEQETQYF,TGCGCCTCCGGGCGCGGTTCAGAGCAAGAGACCCAGTACTTC,TRBJ2-5,.,TRBV5-1,.
CASSSAGQLFRETQYF,TGCGCCAGCAGCTCTGCGGGACAGTTGTTTAGGGAGACCCAGTACTTC,TRBJ2-5,.,TRBV5-1,.
CASSYSLANTGELFF,TGTGCCAGCAGTTACTCGCTCGCGAACACCGGGGAGCTGTTTTTT,TRBJ2-2,.,TRBV6-5,.
CASSPFFAYEQYF,TGTGCCAGCAGCCCCTTCTTCGCCTACGAGCAGTACTTC,TRBJ2-7,.,TRBV12-3/TRBV12-4,.
CASSLDPGQGAEKEKLFF,TGCGCCAGCAGCTTGGATCCGGGACAGGGGGCAGAAAAAGAAAAACTGTTTTTT,TRBJ1-4,TRBD1,TRBV5-1,.
CASSLTGLGGYTF,TGTGCCAGCAGCTTGACAGGTTTGGGTGGCTACACCTTC,TRBJ1-2,.,TRBV6-4,.
CASSGHGAGGRYEQYF,TGTGCCAGTAGCGGCCACGGGGCAGGAGGTCGGTACGAGCAGTACTTC,TRBJ2-7,.,TRBV19,.
CASSLLQDPYGYTF,TGTGCCAGCAGCTTATTACAGGACCCCTATGGCTACACCTTC,TRBJ1-2,.,TRBV7-9,.
CASSLKDTQYF,TGTGCCAGCAGTCTAAAGGATACGCAGTATTTT,TRBJ2-3,.,TRBV28,.
CAISVGRNTEAFF,TGTGCCATCAGTGTGGGTAGGAACACTGAAGCTTTCTTT,TRBJ1-1,.,TRBV10-3,.
CASSVDRVGYTF,TGTGCCAGCAGCGTGGATCGGGTAGGCTACACCTTC,TRBJ1-2,.,TRBV28,.
CASPSEQYF,TGTGCCAGCCCGAGCGAGCAGTACTTC,TRBJ2-7,.,TRBV5-4,.
CASMKSPYTEAFF,TGTGCCAGCATGAAGTCGCCTTACACTGAAGCTTTCTTT,TRBJ1-1,.,TRBV28,.
CATSPTRTNQPQHF,TGTGCCACCAGCCCCACCAGGACTAATCAGCCCCAGCATTTT,TRBJ1-5,.,TRBV15,.
CAISESGLAGGLIEQFF,TGTGCCATCAGTGAGTCGGGACTAGCGGGGGGTCTAATAGAGCAGTTCTTC,TRBJ2-1,TRBD2,TRBV10-3,.
CASSLDRTNTGELFF,TGTGCCAGCAGTCTTGACAGGACAAACACCGGGGAGCTGTTTTTT,TRBJ2-2,.,TRBV6-2/TRBV6-3,.
CAISGGGGEGNEQFF,TGTGCCATCAGTGGTGGCGGGGGCGAGGGGAATGAGCAGTTCTTC,TRBJ2-1,.,TRBV10-3,.
CASSYRGSSGNTIYF,TGTGCCAGCAGTTACCGGGGGAGCTCTGGAAACACCATATATTTT,TRBJ1-3,.,TRBV6-5,.
CASSQAGRQYF,TGTGCCAGCAGCCAAGCGGGGAGGCAGTACTTC,TRBJ2-7,.,TRBV14,.
CASTMGGNYEQYF,TGTGCCAGCACCATGGGGGGGAACTACGAGCAGTACTTC,TRBJ2-7,TRBD2,TRBV28,.
CASSLIRGSNQPQHF,TGTGCCAGCAGTCTCATCAGGGGTAGCAATCAGCCCCAGCATTTT,TRBJ1-5,.,TRBV6-5,.
CASSYLGGAFF,TGTGCCAGCAGTTACTTGGGCGGCGCTTTCTTT,TRBJ1-1,.,TRBV6-2/TRBV6-3,once
CAISEWRGLDEKLFF,TGTGCCATCAGTGAGTGGAGGGGGCTGGATGAAAAACTGTTTTTT,TRBJ1-4,TRBD1,TRBV10-3,.
CASKRGNTEAFF,TGTGCCAGTAAACGGGGTAACACTGAAGCTTTCTTT,TRBJ1-1,.,TRBV19,once
CSAIDVRYTF,TGCAGTGCAATCGACGTCCGCTACACCTTC,TRBJ1-2,.,TRBV20-1,.
CASSKWGHTLPSGNTIYF,TGTGCCAGCAGCAAATGGGGTCACACCTTGCCCTCTGGAAACACCATATATTTT,TRBJ1-3,.,TRBV21-1,.
CASKSPGRETQYF,TGTGCCAGTAAGAGCCCAGGTAGAGAGACCCAGTACTTC,TRBJ2-5,.,TRBV19,.
CASSSQGAAYNSPLHF,TGTGCCAGCAGTTCTCAGGGGGCCGCCTATAATTCACCCCTCCACTTT,TRBJ1-6,TRBD1,TRBV28,.
CASSIRAEGTYNEQFF,TGTGCCAGTAGTATCAGGGCGGAGGGGACCTACAATGAGCAGTTCTTC,TRBJ2-1,.,TRBV19,.
CASRVATPGSPLHF,TGTGCCAGTAGGGTAGCGACACCAGGTTCACCCCTCCACTTT,TRBJ1-6,.,TRBV19,once
CASTRTETGELFF,TGTGCCAGCACAAGGACAGAAACCGGGGAGCTGTTTTTT,TRBJ2-2,.,TRBV2,.
CASMPMTSGGMNTGELFF,TGTGCCAGCATGCCAATGACTAGCGGGGGGATGAACACCGGGGAGCTGTTTTTT,TRBJ2-2,TRBD2,TRBV4-2,few